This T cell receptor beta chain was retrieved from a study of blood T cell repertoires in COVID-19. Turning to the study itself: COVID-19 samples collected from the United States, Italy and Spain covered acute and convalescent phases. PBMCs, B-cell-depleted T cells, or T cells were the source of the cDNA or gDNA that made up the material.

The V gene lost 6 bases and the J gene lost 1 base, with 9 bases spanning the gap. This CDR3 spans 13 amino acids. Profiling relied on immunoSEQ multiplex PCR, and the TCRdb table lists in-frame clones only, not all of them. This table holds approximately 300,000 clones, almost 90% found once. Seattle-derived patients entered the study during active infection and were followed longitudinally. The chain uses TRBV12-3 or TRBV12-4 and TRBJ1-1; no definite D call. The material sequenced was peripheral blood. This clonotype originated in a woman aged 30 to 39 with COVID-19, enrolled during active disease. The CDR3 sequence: CASSIRENTEAFF. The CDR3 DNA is TGTGCCAGCAGCATACGAGAGAACACTGAAGCTTTCTTT.